This is a list of T cell receptor beta chains from one sample in a study of T cells in Graves' hyperthyroidism and ophthalmopathy. TCRdb analysed the multiplex PCR reads with MiXCR anew, one entry per CDR3 protein. The table includes roughly 600,000 distinct CDR3 sequences, about 14% detected once. The source material was blood. The receptors shown here come from a woman aged 45-60 years with Graves' ophthalmopathy. The conserved cysteine and the conserved F or W are not part of the CDR3 here. The size entry is marked missing in some rows and otherwise reads once, few, many or a size class.

v_gene: TRBV3-1
abundance: few
CDR3aa: ASSLSDLGQDEKLF

v_gene: TRBV29-1
abundance: many
CDR3aa: SVEFTEAF

v_gene: TRBV11-2
abundance: many
CDR3aa: ASSLSTRPAAQETQY

v_gene: TRBV6-2/TRBV6-3
abundance: -
CDR3aa: ASKERQGSEAF

v_gene: TRBV7-9
abundance: many
CDR3aa: ASSLSRRGPEAF

v_gene: TRBV6-1
abundance: many
CDR3aa: ASSDPGTGVPEQY

v_gene: TRBV2
abundance: -
CDR3aa: ASTSVTNTGELF

v_gene: TRBV5-1
abundance: few
CDR3aa: ASRLTSGRSHEQY

v_gene: TRBV10-3
abundance: -
CDR3aa: AIRPGVDSYNEQF

v_gene: TRBV27
abundance: -
CDR3aa: ASSKVGGLSSYEQY

v_gene: TRBV13
abundance: many
CDR3aa: ASSLQQTSYT

v_gene: TRBV3-1
abundance: -
CDR3aa: ASSRVSTNSPLH

v_gene: TRBV6-1
abundance: many
CDR3aa: ASALAGVYEQY

v_gene: TRBV5-1
abundance: many
CDR3aa: ASSLAIQGAEAF

v_gene: TRBV7-6
abundance: few
CDR3aa: ASSSSPRDRARETQY

v_gene: TRBV10-3
abundance: few
CDR3aa: AITPNLYNEQF

v_gene: TRBV18
abundance: many
CDR3aa: ASSPEQSSYEQY

v_gene: TRBV30
abundance: many
CDR3aa: AWSAGSADTQY

v_gene: TRBV6-5
abundance: -
CDR3aa: ASSYTGLATDTQY

v_gene: TRBV5-1
abundance: many
CDR3aa: ASSLGLAGRFVYNEQF

v_gene: TRBV7-8
abundance: many
CDR3aa: ASSLVVGGRAYNEQF

v_gene: TRBV28
abundance: many
CDR3aa: ASSLPTGVGETQY

v_gene: TRBV27
abundance: many
CDR3aa: ASSLSSSLNEQF

v_gene: TRBV5-1
abundance: few
CDR3aa: ASSLGLGSPGTDTQY

v_gene: TRBV29-1
abundance: many
CDR3aa: SARLDRTDTQY

v_gene: TRBV28
abundance: many
CDR3aa: ASSLLGEASPLH

v_gene: TRBV6-2/TRBV6-3
abundance: -
CDR3aa: ASSFQGQGTANEKLF

v_gene: TRBV2
abundance: few
CDR3aa: ASSGGLAGGIDTQY

v_gene: TRBV28
abundance: -
CDR3aa: ASTLNGGNQPQH

v_gene: TRBV5-6
abundance: many
CDR3aa: ASSLGPTLGRNQPQH

v_gene: TRBV6-6
abundance: many
CDR3aa: ASSYSIQQPYEQY

v_gene: TRBV30
abundance: few
CDR3aa: AWSISSGWDSPLH

v_gene: TRBV29-1
abundance: many
CDR3aa: SVVERYEQY

v_gene: TRBV6-1
abundance: -
CDR3aa: ASSGGQGAYSYEQY

v_gene: TRBV20-1
abundance: many
CDR3aa: SASYRLAGGNEQF

v_gene: TRBV6-2/TRBV6-3
abundance: -
CDR3aa: ASSSRKGSNQPQH

v_gene: TRBV10-3
abundance: many
CDR3aa: AIKGQGRTDTQY

v_gene: TRBV15
abundance: -
CDR3aa: ATSRVRGRGSDEQY